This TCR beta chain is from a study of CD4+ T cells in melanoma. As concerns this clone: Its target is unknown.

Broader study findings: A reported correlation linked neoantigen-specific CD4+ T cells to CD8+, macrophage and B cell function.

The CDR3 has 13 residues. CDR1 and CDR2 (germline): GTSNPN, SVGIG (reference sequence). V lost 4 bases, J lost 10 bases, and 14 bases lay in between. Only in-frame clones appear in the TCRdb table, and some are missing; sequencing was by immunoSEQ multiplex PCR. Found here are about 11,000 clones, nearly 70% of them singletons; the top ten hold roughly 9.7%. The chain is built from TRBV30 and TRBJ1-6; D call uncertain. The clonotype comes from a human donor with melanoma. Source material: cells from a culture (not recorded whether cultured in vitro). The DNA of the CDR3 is TGTGCCTGGACTTGGGGAAGTGGATCACCCCTCCACTTT. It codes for CAWTWGSGSPLHF.